The rows below give T cell receptor beta chains drawn from one sample of a study of esophageal squamous cell carcinoma under preoperative chemotherapy. One entry per CDR3 protein, called by TCRdb with MiXCR from the PCR reads. The sample consists of approximately 19,000 distinct CDR3 sequences, 46% of them appearing once. Sample collection was performed from a patient given preoperative chemotherapy. The receptors were sampled from a human donor with esophageal squamous cell carcinoma. The donor label of this sample is uncertain. CDR3s include the opening cysteine and the closing phenylalanine or tryptophan. The D gene is left open where the match is weak. Size is omitted from some rows. Given values are once, few, many or a class for expanded clones.

j_call,v_call,clone_size,d_call,cdr3_aa,cdr3_nt
TRBJ2-3,TRBV28,-,-,CASSFAIDTQYF,TGTGCCAGCAGTTTTGCGATTGATACGCAGTATTTT
TRBJ2-1,TRBV19,-,-,CASSMTYIRFNEQFF,TGTGCCAGTAGTATGACGTACATCCGCTTCAATGAGCAGTTCTTC
TRBJ1-1,TRBV6-5,many,TRBD1,CASSYGTGDGGTEAFF,TGTGCCAGCAGTTACGGGACAGGGGATGGTGGCACTGAAGCTTTCTTT
TRBJ1-3,TRBV6-5,many,TRBD1,CASSYLALDRDGDTIYF,TGTGCCAGCAGTTACTTAGCCCTCGACAGGGATGGGGACACCATATATTTT
TRBJ2-3,TRBV9,-,TRBD2,CASTFGAGADTQYF,TGTGCCAGCACCTTTGGTGCGGGAGCAGATACGCAGTATTTT
TRBJ2-7,TRBV11-3,many,TRBD1,CASSLRQGTSREQYF,TGTGCCAGCAGCTTACGACAGGGGACGTCACGCGAGCAGTACTTC
TRBJ2-3,TRBV7-2,-,-,CASSFALGAKDTQYF,-
TRBJ1-2,TRBV7-8,-,-,CASSPGQGVDYGYTF,TGTGCCAGCAGCCCGGGACAAGGAGTGGACTATGGCTACACCTTC
TRBJ2-1,TRBV11-1,-,-,CASSSGGRLQGLPRKRGSYNEQFF,TGTGCCAGCAGTTCCGGGGGACGTTTACAGGGCCTCCCCAGGAAAAGGGGCTCCTACAATGAGCAGTTCTTC
TRBJ2-1,TRBV27,many,-,CASSFLAGSSYNEQFF,TGTGCCAGCAGTTTCCTGGCGGGAAGCTCCTACAATGAGCAGTTCTTC
TRBJ2-5,TRBV7-8,many,TRBD2,CASSFPGTSGHPETQYF,TGTGCCAGCAGCTTTCCCGGGACTAGCGGACACCCAGAGACCCAGTACTTC
TRBJ2-1,TRBV7-8,-,TRBD2,CASSLARLGREAPGYEQFF,TGTGCCAGCAGCTTAGCGCGTCTGGGGCGGGAGGCCCCTGGGTATGAGCAGTTCTTC
TRBJ1-2,TRBV5-6,-,TRBD1,CASSLTGAYHGYTF,TGTGCCAGCAGCTTAACAGGGGCGTATCATGGCTACACCTTC
TRBJ2-5,TRBV7-2,many,-,CASSLDFAGNEQYF,TGTGCCAGCAGCTTAGATTTTGCGGGCAATGAGCAGTACTTC
TRBJ1-3,TRBV12-3/TRBV12-4,-,TRBD1,CASSPWTGPGNTIYF,TGTGCCAGCAGTCCCTGGACAGGGCCCGGAAACACCATATATTTT
TRBJ2-7,TRBV7-2,few,TRBD1,CASSLLGTGASYEQYF,TGTGCCAGCAGCTTATTAGGGACAGGGGCTTCGTACGAGCAGTACTTC
TRBJ2-4,TRBV4-1,-,TRBD1,CASSLRDRGNIQYF,TGCGCCAGCAGCCTCCGGGACAGGGGAAACATTCAGTACTTC
TRBJ2-3,TRBV6-1,-,TRBD1,CASSEAPGQGKNTQYF,TGTGCCAGCAGTGAAGCGCCGGGACAGGGGAAAAACACGCAGTATTTT
TRBJ2-1,TRBV12-5,once,TRBD2,CASGLHGWGLSGSYEQFF,TGTGCTAGTGGTTTACACGGGTGGGGGTTAAGCGGGAGCTATGAGCAGTTCTTC
TRBJ2-7,TRBV7-2,-,-,CASSLAAGKDEQYF,TGTGCCAGCAGCTTAGCTGCTGGGAAGGACGAGCAGTACTTC
TRBJ2-4,TRBV7-3,-,TRBD1,CASSARRDSANIQYF,TGTGCCAGCAGCGCCCGAAGGGACAGCGCAAACATTCAGTACTTC
TRBJ2-1,TRBV5-1,-,TRBD2,CASSLSSGRVPNPTNEQFF,TGCGCCAGCAGCTTGTCTAGCGGGAGGGTCCCTAACCCTACGAATGAGCAGTTCTTC
TRBJ1-5,TRBV7-8,-,TRBD1,CASSLDRAGHNQPQHF,TGTGCCAGCAGCTTGGACAGGGCTGGGCACAATCAGCCCCAGCATTTT
TRBJ2-5,TRBV7-2,few,-,CASSFAIYETQYF,TGTGCCAGCAGCTTCGCCATTTACGAGACCCAGTACTTC
TRBJ2-1,TRBV7-9,many,TRBD2,CARSGGNNEQFF,TGTGCCAGGAGCGGGGGAAACAATGAGCAGTTCTTC
TRBJ2-5,TRBV4-3,-,TRBD2,CASSQDGVAAGGRGETQYF,TGCGCCAGCAGCCAAGATGGAGTCGCGGCGGGAGGCCGGGGGGAGACCCAGTACTTC
TRBJ2-1,TRBV6-5,-,TRBD2,CASSSPAGGQNEQFF,TGTGCCAGCAGTTCTCCAGCGGGGGGGCAGAATGAGCAGTTCTTC
TRBJ2-5,TRBV6-1,once,-,CASSEVGETQYF,TGTGCCAGCAGTGAAGTGGGGGAGACCCAGTACTTC
TRBJ2-5,TRBV10-3,few,-,CAIRTGRGEETQYF,TGTGCCATCAGGACAGGTCGGGGGGAAGAGACCCAGTACTTC
TRBJ2-5,TRBV18,many,-,CASSPRLRETQYF,TGTGCCAGCTCACCACGCTTAAGAGAGACCCAGTACTTC
TRBJ1-4,TRBV7-8,-,TRBD1,CASSPWTGGSNEKLFF,TGTGCCAGCAGCCCCTGGACAGGGGGCAGTAATGAAAAACTGTTTTTT
TRBJ2-5,TRBV6-4,many,-,CASSFDRRGTQYF,TGTGCCAGCAGCTTCGACAGGAGAGGGACCCAGTACTTC
TRBJ2-4,TRBV7-6,few,TRBD1,CASSLGTGAAKNIQYF,TGTGCCAGCAGCTTAGGGACAGGGGCAGCCAAAAACATTCAGTACTTC
TRBJ2-2,TRBV7-2,-,-,CASSLDAGIPTGELFF,TGTGCCAGCAGCTTAGATGCGGGTATCCCGACCGGGGAGCTGTTTTTT
TRBJ2-2,TRBV6-1,-,TRBD1,CASSKQGTGKLFF,TGTGCCAGCAGTAAACAGGGGACCGGGAAGCTGTTTTTT
TRBJ1-4,TRBV27,many,-,CASSLSLPGRSATNEKLFF,TGTGCCAGCAGTTTATCCCTCCCTGGACGGTCTGCAACTAATGAAAAACTGTTTTTT
TRBJ2-1,TRBV7-2,few,-,CASSFSAGINNEQFF,TGTGCCAGCAGCTTTTCTGCAGGCATCAACAATGAGCAGTTCTTC
TRBJ2-5,TRBV7-3,few,-,CASSLTSSEETQYF,TGTGCCAGCAGCTTAACGTCCAGTGAGGAGACCCAGTACTTC
TRBJ2-2,TRBV27,many,TRBD2,CASSLVLAGVGTGELFF,TGTGCCAGCAGTTTGGTACTAGCGGGAGTTGGTACCGGGGAGCTGTTTTTT
TRBJ2-5,TRBV7-6,many,-,CASSLFPTDRGTQYF,TGTGCCAGCAGCCTCTTTCCGACAGACCGGGGGACCCAGTACTTC
TRBJ2-3,TRBV7-2,-,-,CASAGREGGSTDTQYF,TGTGCCAGCGCGGGACGAGAGGGGGGGAGCACAGATACGCAGTATTTT
TRBJ2-2,TRBV6-5,many,-,CASSYGQPNTGELFF,TGTGCCAGCAGTTATGGGCAGCCGAACACCGGGGAGCTGTTTTTT
TRBJ2-4,TRBV6-4,-,-,CASRYRLAKNIQYF,TGTGCCAGCAGGTACCGGCTAGCCAAAAACATTCAGTACTTC